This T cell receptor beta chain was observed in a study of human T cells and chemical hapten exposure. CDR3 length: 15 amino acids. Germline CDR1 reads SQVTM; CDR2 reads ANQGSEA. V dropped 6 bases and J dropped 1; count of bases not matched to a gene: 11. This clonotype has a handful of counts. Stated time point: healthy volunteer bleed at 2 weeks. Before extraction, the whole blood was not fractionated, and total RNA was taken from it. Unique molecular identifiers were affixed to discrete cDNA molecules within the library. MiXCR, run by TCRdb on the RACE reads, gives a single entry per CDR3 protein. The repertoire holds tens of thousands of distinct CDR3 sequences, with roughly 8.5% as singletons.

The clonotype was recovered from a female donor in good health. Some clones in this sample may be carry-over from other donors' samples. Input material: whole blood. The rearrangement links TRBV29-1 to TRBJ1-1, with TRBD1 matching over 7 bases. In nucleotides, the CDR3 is TGCAGCGTCAAAGCGGCAGGGGGTACGAACACTGAAGCTTTCTTT. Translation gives CSVKAAGGTNTEAFF.